The text below deals with one T cell receptor (beta chain). This record belongs to a study of blood T cell repertoires in COVID-19. Here immunoSEQ multiplex PCR was the method, and the copy in TCRdb shows in-frame clones only, minus some. This table holds some 320,000 clones, about 88% found once. The source of this sequence is a man aged 55 to 70 who had recovered from COVID-19. The sequenced sample was PBMCs or T cells enriched from blood (not recorded which).

The CDR3 protein is CSVRRGATEAFF. The DNA for the CDR3 is TGCAGCGTACGACGAGGTGCCACTGAAGCTTTCTTT. The V gene is TRBV29-1, the J gene TRBJ1-1; no reliable D call. The CDR3 loop spans 12 amino acids. CDR1 SQVTM and CDR2 ANQGSEA come from the germline V gene. Deletions cut 6 bases from V and 4 bases from J, with 12 bases between.